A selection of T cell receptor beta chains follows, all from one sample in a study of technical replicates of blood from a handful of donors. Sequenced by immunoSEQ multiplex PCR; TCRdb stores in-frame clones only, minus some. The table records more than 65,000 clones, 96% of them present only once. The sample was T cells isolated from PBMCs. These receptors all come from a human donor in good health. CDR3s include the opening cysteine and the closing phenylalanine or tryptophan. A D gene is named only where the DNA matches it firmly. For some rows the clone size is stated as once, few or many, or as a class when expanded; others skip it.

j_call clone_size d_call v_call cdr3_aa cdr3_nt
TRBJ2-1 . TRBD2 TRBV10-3 CAIRGASGNDEQFF TGTGCCATCAGGGGGGCTAGCGGGAATGATGAGCAGTTCTTC
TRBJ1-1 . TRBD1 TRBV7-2 CASSLGTGYTEAFF TGTGCCAGCAGCTTAGGGACAGGGTACACTGAAGCTTTCTTT
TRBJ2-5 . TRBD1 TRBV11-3 CASSARTGNGETQYF TGTGCCAGCAGCGCTAGGACAGGGAATGGAGAGACCCAGTACTTC
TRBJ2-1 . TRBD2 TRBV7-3 CASSPLGTSGYNEQFF TGTGCCAGCAGCCCCCTCGGGACTAGCGGATACAATGAGCAGTTCTTC
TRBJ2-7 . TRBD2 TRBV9 CASSVSFGGSYEQYF TGTGCCAGCAGCGTAAGTTTTGGCGGGAGTTACGAGCAGTACTTC
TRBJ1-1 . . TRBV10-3 CAISAGQWGRANTEAFF TGTGCCATCAGTGCTGGACAATGGGGCAGGGCGAACACTGAAGCTTTCTTT
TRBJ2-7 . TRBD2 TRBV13 CASSPIGLAGDYEQYF TGTGCCAGCAGCCCTATCGGACTAGCGGGAGACTACGAGCAGTACTTC
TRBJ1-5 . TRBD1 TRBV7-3 CASSLTGGDQPQHF TGTGCCAGCAGCCTAACAGGGGGCGATCAGCCCCAGCATTTT
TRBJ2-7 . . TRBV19 CASGQNYEQYF TGTGCCAGTGGACAAAACTACGAGCAGTACTTC
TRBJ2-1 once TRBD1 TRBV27 CASGQGANEQFF TGTGCCAGCGGACAGGGGGCCAACGAGCAGTTCTTC
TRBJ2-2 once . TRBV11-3 CASSLFTDTGELFF TGTGCCAGCAGCTTATTCACAGACACCGGGGAGCTGTTTTTT
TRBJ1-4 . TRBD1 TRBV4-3 CASSQGQGNEKLFF TGCGCCAGCAGCCAAGGACAGGGAAATGAAAAACTGTTTTTT
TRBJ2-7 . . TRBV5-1 CASSFTGNEQYF TGCGCCAGCAGCTTCACGGGGAACGAGCAGTACTTC
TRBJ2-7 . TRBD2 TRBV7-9 CASSFRTSSFEQYF TGTGCCAGCAGCTTTAGGACTAGCTCCTTCGAGCAGTACTTC
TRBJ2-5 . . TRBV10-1 CASSTLEGEATRKTQYF TGCGCCAGCAGTACTCTGGAGGGAGAGGCAACTAGGAAGACCCAGTACTTC
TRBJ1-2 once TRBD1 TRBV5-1 CASSLGTGSGYTF TGCGCCAGCAGCTTGGGGACAGGAAGTGGCTACACCTTC
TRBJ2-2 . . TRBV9 CASSSGLGELFF TGTGCCAGCAGCTCAGGGCTCGGGGAGCTGTTTTTT
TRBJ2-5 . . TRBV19 CASSIAGVGETQYF TGTGCCAGTAGTATAGCGGGAGTGGGTGAGACCCAGTACTTC
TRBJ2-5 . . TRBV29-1 CSVPGQLGETQYF TGCAGCGTTCCAGGACAGTTAGGAGAGACCCAGTACTTC
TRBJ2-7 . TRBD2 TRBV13 CASSEAGLAGTYEQYF TGTGCCAGCAGCGAGGCCGGACTAGCCGGTACCTACGAGCAGTACTTC
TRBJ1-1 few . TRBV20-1 CSAARAAEAFF TGCAGTGCTGCCAGGGCGGCTGAAGCTTTCTTT
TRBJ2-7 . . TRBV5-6 CASSPYRVDRPYEQYF TGTGCCAGCAGCCCCTATCGAGTGGACAGACCCTACGAGCAGTACTTC
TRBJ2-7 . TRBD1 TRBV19 CASKFGQGYSYEQYF TGTGCCAGTAAGTTCGGACAGGGTTACTCCTACGAGCAGTACTTC
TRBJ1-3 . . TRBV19 CASRTSGNTIYF TGTGCCAGTCGAACTAGCGGAAACACCATATATTTT
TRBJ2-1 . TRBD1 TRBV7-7 CASSPRPTGYEQFF TGTGCTAGCAGCCCTAGACCGACAGGGTATGAGCAGTTCTTC
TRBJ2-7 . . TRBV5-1 CASSLRGNYEQYF TGCGCCAGCAGCTTGCGGGGTAACTACGAGCAGTACTTC
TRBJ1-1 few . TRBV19 CASSGSGAFF TGTGCCAGTAGTGGCAGCGGAGCTTTCTTT
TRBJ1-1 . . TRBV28 CASRRGTGRAFF TGTGCCAGCAGACGCGGGACGGGGAGAGCTTTCTTT
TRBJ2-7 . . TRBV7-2 CASSPSGGRSLNEQYF TGTGCCAGCAGCCCCTCCGGAGGGCGCTCGTTGAACGAGCAGTACTTC
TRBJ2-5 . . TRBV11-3 CASSAWRGLETQYF TGTGCCAGCAGCGCCTGGCGGGGCCTAGAGACCCAGTACTTC
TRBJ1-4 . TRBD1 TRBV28 CASGSGGQGRKKLFF TGTGCCAGCGGCTCAGGGGGACAGGGTCGTAAAAAACTGTTTTTT
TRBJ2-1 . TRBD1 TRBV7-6 CASSPYTGDHEQFF TGTGCCAGCAGCCCCTATACAGGGGACCATGAGCAGTTCTTC
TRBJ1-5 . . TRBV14 CASSQGGKDQPQHF TGTGCCAGCAGCCAAGGCGGGAAGGATCAGCCCCAGCATTTT
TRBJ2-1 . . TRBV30 CAWAPKVSSYNEQFF TGTGCCTGGGCCCCAAAAGTGAGCTCCTACAATGAGCAGTTCTTC
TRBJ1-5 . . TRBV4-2 CASSQVGALGNQPQHF TGTGCCAGCAGCCAAGTGGGCGCACTGGGCAATCAGCCCCAGCATTTT
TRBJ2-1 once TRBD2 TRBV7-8 CASSSTSGTEQFF TGTGCCAGCAGTTCTACTAGCGGGACTGAGCAGTTCTTC
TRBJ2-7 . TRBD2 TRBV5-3 CARSLNLAGWDYEQYF TGTGCCAGAAGCTTGAATCTAGCGGGTTGGGACTACGAGCAGTACTTC
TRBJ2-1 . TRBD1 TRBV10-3 CAISESTGPFYNEQFF TGTGCCATCAGTGAGTCGACAGGGCCCTTCTACAATGAGCAGTTCTTC
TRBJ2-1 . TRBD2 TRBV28 CASSFPGLAGPEQFF TGTGCCAGCAGTTTCCCGGGACTAGCCGGGCCTGAGCAGTTCTTC
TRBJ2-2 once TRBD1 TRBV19 CASSKTGDTGELFF TGTGCCAGTAGCAAAACAGGGGACACCGGGGAGCTGTTTTTT
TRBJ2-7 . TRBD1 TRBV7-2 CASSRLDRGRYEQYF TGTGCCAGCAGCCGACTAGACAGGGGGCGTTACGAGCAGTACTTC
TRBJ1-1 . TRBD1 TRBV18 CASSPSKGQLNTEAFF TGTGCCAGCTCACCGAGTAAGGGACAGCTAAACACTGAAGCTTTCTTT